This T cell receptor beta chain appears in the sequencing data of a study of blood T cell repertoires in COVID-19 (dated by TCRdb to the early 2020s). Turning to the overall study: Samples covering the acute and convalescent phases of COVID-19 were provided by collaborators in the United States, Italy and Spain. The prospective study material was composed of cDNA or gDNA derived from T cells, B-cell-depleted T cells, or PBMCs. Subjects who had been exposed to COVID-19, were actively infected with it, or had recovered from it provided the deeply sampled blood TCRbeta repertoires that made up the dataset. The repertoires were made available in a free public database intended to serve as a resource for research on the immune response to SARS-CoV-2. The samples were drawn from the first 160 participants of the ongoing ImmuneRACE study and from 1,254 subjects provided by 6 global collaborators. Sample metadata almost always included a de-identified subject ID, COVID-19 status, age in years and sex. Where available, HLA class I and class II types were taken from metadata supplied by the sample provider and were not determined by assay-based typing. Beyond this particular receptor, the publication reports: Clinical and demographic metadata were provided uncurated, with the amount varying by source and participant.

TCRbeta CDR3 regions were amplified from genomic DNA by means of the immunoSEQ Assay, a bias-controlled multiplex PCR. As for how the authors treated the data: Within the assay, amplification of reference gene primers was used to estimate how many nucleated cells each sample contained. Sequence reads were collapsed and filtered to measure the absolute abundance of every unique TCRbeta CDR3 rearrangement. For each sample, productive Simpson clonality was calculated by taking the square root of Simpson's diversity index across productive rearrangements. Sourced from immuneACCESS, this table was stored by TCRdb with only in-frame sequences that have V and J called. A share of the clones is absent; for the studies checked, an unresolved V gene accounts for under half, and the remainder has no known explanation. V, J and clone size are taken as reported in that table, and D and trimming were inferred from the DNA itself. The sample table shows some 88,000 clones, and 65% to 90% are seen once. The ten largest clones take up about 7.7% of the sample.

The CDR3 sequence holds 12 residues, the cysteine and phenylalanine included. Only the CDR3 part of the read is kept: 36 bases, read in frame from the first base. Deletion took 4 bases off V and 5 bases off J, with a span of 9 bases between the germline ends. CDR1 and CDR2 (SGHDN, FVKESK) derive from the germline V gene. Collaborating institutions collected whole blood in K2EDTA tubes following their own protocols. For TCRbeta analysis, collaborators shipped samples as frozen whole blood, isolated PBMCs, or DNA extracted from either of those sample types. As to this clone: Its antigen has not been determined. Base qualities are missing; no much larger clone stands one base away.

This receptor was obtained from a man in his 60s with acute or convalescent COVID-19. The specimen sequenced was peripheral blood. The sequence links TRBV14 to TRBJ2-7; a weak D assignment points to TRBD1 (6 bases agree). The CDR3 sequence is CASSPQGNEQYF. The nucleotides are TGTGCCAGCAGCCCACAGGGAAACGAGCAGTACTTC.